This TCR beta chain was captured in a study of CD4+ T cells in melanoma. Trimming at V came to 0 bases and at J to 4 bases, leaving 4 bases not matched to a gene. CDR1 is SNHLY and CDR2 is FYNNEI in the germline V gene. CDR3 length: 15 residues. This clone was detected a few times. Antigen specificity is unknown. Whole-study findings and limits: CD8+ T cell, macrophage and B cell function reportedly correlated with neoantigen-specific CD4+ T cells. Reportedly, melanoma neoantigen-specific CD4+ T cells showed varied differentiation states.

Profiling relied on immunoSEQ multiplex PCR, and the TCRdb table lists in-frame clones only, not all of them. The top ten hold about 29% of the sample, which has over 6,500 clones, around 70% seen once. The sample was cells from a culture (not recorded whether cultured in vitro). The chain carries TRBV2 and TRBJ1-2, with TRBD1 matching over 8 bases. The TCR originated in a human donor with melanoma. The CDR3 DNA sequence: TGTGCCAGCAGTGAAGCGCACGGACAGGGCTATGGCTACACCTTC. Translation gives CASSEAHGQGYGYTF. Variable domain in full (rest from reference TRBV2 and TRBJ1-2): EPEVTQTPSHQVTQMGQEVILRCVPISNHLYFYWYRQILGQKVEFLVSFYNNEISEKSEIFDDQFSVERPDGSNFTLKIRSTKLEDSAMYFCASSEAHGQGYGYTFGSGTRLTVV.